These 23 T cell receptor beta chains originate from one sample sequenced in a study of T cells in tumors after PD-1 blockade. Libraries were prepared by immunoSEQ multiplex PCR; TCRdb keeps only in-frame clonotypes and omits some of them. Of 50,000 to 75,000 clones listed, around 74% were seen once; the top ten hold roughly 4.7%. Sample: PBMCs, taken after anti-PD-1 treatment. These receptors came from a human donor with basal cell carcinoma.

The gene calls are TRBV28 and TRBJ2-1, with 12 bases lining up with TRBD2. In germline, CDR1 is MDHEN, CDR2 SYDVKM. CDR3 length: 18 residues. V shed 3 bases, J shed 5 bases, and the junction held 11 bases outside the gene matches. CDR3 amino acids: CASSFPSGGAGHHNEQFF. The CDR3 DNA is TGTGCCAGCAGTTTCCCTAGCGGGGGGGCCGGTCATCACAATGAGCAGTTCTTC.

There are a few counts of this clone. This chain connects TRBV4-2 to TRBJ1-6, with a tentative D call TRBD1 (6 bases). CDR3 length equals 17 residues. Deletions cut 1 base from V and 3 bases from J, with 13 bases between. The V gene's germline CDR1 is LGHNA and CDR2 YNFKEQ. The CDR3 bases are TGTGCCAGCAGCCAAGTCGGGACAAGAGGCTATAATTCACCCCTCCACTTT. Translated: CASSQVGTRGYNSPLHF.

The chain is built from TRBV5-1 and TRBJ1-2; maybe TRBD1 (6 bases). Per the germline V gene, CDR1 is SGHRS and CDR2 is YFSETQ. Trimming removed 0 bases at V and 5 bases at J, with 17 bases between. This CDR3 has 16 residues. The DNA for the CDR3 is TGCGCCAGCAGCTTGGATCGCGGGGGGCAGGGGTATGGCTACACCTTC. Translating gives CASSLDRGGQGYGYTF.

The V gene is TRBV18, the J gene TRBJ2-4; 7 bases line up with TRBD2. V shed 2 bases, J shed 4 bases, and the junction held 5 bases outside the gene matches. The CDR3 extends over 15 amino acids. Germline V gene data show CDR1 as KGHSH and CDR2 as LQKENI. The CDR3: CASSPGLGDKNIQYF. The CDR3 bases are TGTGCCAGCTCACCAGGACTAGGGGATAAAAACATTCAGTACTTC.

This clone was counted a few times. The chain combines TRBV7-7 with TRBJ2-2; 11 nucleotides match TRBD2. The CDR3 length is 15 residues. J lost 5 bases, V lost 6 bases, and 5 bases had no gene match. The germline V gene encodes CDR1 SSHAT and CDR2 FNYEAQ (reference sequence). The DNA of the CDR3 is TGTGCCAGCAGTATAGCGGGGGGGCCAACCGGGGAGCTGTTTTTT. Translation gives CASSIAGGPTGELFF. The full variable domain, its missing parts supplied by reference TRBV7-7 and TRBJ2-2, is GAGVSQSPRYKVTKRGQDVTLRCDPISSHATLYWYQQALGQGPEFLTYFNYEAQPDKSGLPSDRFSAERPEGSISTLTIQRTEQRDSAMYRCASSIAGGPTGELFFGEGSRLTVL.

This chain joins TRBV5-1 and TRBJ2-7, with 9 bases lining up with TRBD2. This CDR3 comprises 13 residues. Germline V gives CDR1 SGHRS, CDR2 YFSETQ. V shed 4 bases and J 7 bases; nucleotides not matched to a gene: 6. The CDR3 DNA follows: TGCGCCAGCAGCCAAAGCGGGGGGTGGGAGCAGTACTTC. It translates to CASSQSGGWEQYF.

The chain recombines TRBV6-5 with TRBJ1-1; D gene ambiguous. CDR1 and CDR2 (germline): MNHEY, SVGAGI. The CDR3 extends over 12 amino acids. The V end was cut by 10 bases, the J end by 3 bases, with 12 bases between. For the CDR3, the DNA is TGTGCCACCTCCCCTTGGTACACTGAAGCTTTCTTT. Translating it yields CATSPWYTEAFF.

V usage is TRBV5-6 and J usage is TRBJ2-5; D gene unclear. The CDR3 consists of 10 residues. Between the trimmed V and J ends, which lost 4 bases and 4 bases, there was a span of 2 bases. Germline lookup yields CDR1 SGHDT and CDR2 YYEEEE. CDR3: CASSGETQYF. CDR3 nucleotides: TGTGCCAGCAGCGGAGAGACCCAGTACTTC.

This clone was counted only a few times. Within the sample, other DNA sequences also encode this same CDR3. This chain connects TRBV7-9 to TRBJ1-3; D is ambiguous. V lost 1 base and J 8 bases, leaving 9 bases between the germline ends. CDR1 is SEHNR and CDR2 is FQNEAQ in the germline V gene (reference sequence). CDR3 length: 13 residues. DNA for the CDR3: TGTGCCAGCAGCTTAGACGGCGGGGACACCATATATTTT. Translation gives CASSLDGGDTIYF.

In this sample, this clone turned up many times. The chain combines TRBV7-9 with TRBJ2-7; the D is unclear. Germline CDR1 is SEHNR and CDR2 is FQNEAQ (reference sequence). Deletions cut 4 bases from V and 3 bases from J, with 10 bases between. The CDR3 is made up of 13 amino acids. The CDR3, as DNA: TGTGCCAGCAGCTCCTTTTTTGACTACGAGCAGTACTTC. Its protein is CASSSFFDYEQYF. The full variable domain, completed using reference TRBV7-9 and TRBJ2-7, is DTGVSQNPRHKITKRGQNVTFRCDPISEHNRLYWYRQTLGQGPEFLTYFQNEAQLEKSRLLSDRFSAERPKGSFSTLEIQRTEQGDSAMYLCASSSFFDYEQYFGPGTRLTVT.

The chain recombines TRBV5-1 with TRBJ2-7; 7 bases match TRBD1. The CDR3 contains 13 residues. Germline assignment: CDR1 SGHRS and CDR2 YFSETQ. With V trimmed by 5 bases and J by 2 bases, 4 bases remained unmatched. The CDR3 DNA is TGCGCCAGCAGTCCCGACAGGGCCTACGAGCAGTACTTC. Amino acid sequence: CASSPDRAYEQYF.

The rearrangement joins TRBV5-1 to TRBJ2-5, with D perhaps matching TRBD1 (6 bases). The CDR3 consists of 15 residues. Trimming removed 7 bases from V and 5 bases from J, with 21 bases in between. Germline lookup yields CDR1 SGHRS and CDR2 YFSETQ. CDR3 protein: CASFASGVRVETQYF. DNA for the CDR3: TGCGCCAGCTTCGCATCAGGGGTTCGGGTCGAGACCCAGTACTTC.

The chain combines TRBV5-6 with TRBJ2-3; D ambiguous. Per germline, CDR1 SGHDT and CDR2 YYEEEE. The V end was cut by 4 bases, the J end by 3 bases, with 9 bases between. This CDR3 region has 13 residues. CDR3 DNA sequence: TGTGCCAGCAGCCAACCGGGTACAGATACGCAGTATTTT. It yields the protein CASSQPGTDTQYF. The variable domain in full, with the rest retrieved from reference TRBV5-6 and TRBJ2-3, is DAGVTQSPTHLIKTRGQQVTLRCSPKSGHDTVSWYQQALGQGPQFIFQYYEEEERQRGNFPDRFSGHQFPNYSSELNVNALLLGDSALYLCASSQPGTDTQYFGPGTRLTVL.

The CDR3 DNA sequence: TGTGCCTGGGTAGGAAACACCATATATTTT. Its protein is CAWVGNTIYF. The chain links TRBV30 to TRBJ1-3; the D is unclear. Germline CDR1 GTSNPN, CDR2 SVGIG (reference sequence). CDR3 length equals 10 residues. Deletions cut 5 bases from V and 4 bases from J, with 3 bases between.

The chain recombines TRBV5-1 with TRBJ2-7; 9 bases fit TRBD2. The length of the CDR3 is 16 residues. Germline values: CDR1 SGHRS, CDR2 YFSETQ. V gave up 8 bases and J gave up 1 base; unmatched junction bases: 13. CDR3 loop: CASHPGPAGGSYEQYF. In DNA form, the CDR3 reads TGCGCCAGTCACCCGGGTCCAGCGGGGGGTTCCTACGAGCAGTACTTC.

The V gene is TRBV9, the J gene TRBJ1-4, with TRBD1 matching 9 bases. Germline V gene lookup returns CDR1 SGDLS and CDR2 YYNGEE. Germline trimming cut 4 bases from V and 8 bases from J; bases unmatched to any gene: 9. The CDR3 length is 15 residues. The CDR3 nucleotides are TGTGCCAGCAGCACTACGACAGGGGGAAAGGAAAAACTGTTTTTT. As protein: CASSTTTGGKEKLFF.

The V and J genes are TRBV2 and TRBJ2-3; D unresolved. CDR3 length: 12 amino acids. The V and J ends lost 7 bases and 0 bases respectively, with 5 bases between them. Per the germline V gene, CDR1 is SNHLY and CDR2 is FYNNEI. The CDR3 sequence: CASTPSTDTQYF. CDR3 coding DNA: TGTGCCAGCACCCCTAGCACAGATACGCAGTATTTT.

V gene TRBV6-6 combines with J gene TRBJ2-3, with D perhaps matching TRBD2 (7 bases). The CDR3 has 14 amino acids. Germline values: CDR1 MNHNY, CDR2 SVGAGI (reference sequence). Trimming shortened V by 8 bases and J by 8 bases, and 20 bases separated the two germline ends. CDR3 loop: CASGTRGAPSTQYF. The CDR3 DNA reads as TGTGCCAGCGGGACCCGGGGGGCCCCTAGTACGCAGTATTTT.

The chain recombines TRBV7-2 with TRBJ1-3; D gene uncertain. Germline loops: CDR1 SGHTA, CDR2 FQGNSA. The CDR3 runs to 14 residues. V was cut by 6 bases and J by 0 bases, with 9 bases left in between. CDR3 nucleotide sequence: TGTGCCAGCAGTAGACGGCACTCTGGAAACACCATATATTTT. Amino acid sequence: CASSRRHSGNTIYF.

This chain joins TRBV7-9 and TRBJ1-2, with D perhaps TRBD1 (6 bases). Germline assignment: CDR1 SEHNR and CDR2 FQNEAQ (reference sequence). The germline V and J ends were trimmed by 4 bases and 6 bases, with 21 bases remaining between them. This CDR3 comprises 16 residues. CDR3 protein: CASSSYRTASGHGYTF. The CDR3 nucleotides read TGTGCCAGCAGCTCCTACCGGACAGCTAGTGGTCATGGCTACACCTTC.

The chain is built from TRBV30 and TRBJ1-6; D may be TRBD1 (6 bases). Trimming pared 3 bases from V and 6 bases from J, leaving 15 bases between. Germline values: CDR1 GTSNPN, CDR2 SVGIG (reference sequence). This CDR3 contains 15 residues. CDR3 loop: CAWRGGQLINSPLHF. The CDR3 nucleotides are TGTGCCTGGAGGGGAGGACAGTTAATTAATTCACCCCTCCACTTT.

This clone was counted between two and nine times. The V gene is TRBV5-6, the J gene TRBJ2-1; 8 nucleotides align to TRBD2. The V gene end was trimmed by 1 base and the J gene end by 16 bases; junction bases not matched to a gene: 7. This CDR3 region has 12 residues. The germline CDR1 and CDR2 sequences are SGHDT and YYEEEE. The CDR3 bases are TGTGCCAGCAGCTTGAGTTCGCGGGGGGCCTTCTTC. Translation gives CASSLSSRGAFF.

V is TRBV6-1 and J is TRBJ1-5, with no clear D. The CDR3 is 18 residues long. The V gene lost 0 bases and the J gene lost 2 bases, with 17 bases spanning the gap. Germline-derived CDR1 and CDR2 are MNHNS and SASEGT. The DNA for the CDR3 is TGTGCCAGCAGTGAAGCAAGTTACAACATGAGGGGCAATCAGCCCCAGCATTTT. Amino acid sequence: CASSEASYNMRGNQPQHF.